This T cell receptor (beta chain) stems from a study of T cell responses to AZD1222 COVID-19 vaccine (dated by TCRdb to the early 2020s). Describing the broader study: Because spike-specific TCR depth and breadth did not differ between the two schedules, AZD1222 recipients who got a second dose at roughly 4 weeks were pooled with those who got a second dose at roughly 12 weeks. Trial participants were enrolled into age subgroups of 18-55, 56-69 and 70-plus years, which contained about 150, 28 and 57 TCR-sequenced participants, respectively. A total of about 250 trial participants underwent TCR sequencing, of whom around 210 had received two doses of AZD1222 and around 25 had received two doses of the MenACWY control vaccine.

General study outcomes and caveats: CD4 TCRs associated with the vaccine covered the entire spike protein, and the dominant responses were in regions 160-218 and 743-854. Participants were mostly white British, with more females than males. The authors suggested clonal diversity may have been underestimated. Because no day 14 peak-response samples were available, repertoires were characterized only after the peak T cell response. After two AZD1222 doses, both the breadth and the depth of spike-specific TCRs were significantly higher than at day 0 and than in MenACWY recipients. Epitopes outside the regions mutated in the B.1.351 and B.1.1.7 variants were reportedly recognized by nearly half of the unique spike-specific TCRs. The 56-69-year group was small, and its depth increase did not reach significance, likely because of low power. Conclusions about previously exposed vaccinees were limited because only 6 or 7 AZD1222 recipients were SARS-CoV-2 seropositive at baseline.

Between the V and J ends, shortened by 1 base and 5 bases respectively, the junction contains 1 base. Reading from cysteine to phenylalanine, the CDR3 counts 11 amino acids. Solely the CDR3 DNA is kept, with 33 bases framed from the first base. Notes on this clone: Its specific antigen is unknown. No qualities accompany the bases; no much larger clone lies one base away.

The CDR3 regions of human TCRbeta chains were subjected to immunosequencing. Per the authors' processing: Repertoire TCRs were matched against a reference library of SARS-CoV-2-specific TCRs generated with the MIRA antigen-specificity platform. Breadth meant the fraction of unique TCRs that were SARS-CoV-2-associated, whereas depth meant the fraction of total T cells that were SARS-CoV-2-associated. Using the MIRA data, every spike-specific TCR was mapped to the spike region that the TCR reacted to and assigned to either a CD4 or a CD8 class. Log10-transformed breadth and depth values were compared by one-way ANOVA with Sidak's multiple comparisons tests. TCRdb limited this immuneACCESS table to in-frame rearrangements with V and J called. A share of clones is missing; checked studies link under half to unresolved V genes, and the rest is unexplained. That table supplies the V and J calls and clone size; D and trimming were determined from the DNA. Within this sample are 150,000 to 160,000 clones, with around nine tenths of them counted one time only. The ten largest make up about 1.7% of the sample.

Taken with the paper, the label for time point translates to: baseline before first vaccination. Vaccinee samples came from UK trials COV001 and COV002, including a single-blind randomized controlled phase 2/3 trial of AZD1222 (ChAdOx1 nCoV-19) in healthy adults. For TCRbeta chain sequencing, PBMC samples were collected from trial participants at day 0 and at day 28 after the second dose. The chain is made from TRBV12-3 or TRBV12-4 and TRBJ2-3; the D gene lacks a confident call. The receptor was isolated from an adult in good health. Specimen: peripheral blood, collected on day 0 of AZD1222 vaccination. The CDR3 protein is CASSLVDTQYF. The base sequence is TGTGCCAGCAGTTTAGTAGATACGCAGTATTTT.